The 27 T cell receptor beta chains presented below share a single source sample, sequenced in a study of cytomegalovirus exposure and HLA in healthy donors listed by TCRdb under 2017. Preparation of the library involved the immunoSEQ multiplex PCR assay. For the multiplex PCR, a mixture combining 60 forward primers for TCR Vbeta segments and 13 reverse primers for TCR Jbeta segments was used. The table was pulled from immuneACCESS by TCRdb, which kept in-frame rearrangements only. Such tables lose some clones; where checked, under half of the loss comes from unresolved V genes, and the rest has no known cause. This sample is represented by approximately 120,000 clones; 75% to 85% of them were singletons. The top ten clonotypes cover about 9.2% of the sample. The material sequenced was PBMCs. The source of these receptors is a man aged 30-40 years in good health and CMV-seropositive.

The chain carries TRBV9 and TRBJ1-1, with 8 bases that match TRBD1. The ends lost 4 bases at V and 4 bases at J; junction bases unmatched: 6. In germline, CDR1 is SGDLS, CDR2 YYNGEE. This CDR3 is 14 amino acids long. The CDR3 region has the DNA TGTGCCAGCAGCCAACAACAGGGGGGCACTGAAGCTTTCTTT. Protein product: CASSQQQGGTEAFF.

This rearrangement joins TRBV2 to TRBJ1-2; 11 nucleotides align to TRBD1. V trimming: 0 bases; J trimming: 2 bases; junction bases outside the gene matches: 2. The germline gives CDR1 SNHLY, CDR2 FYNNEI. CDR3 length: 16 amino acids. Here the CDR3 reads CASSEADRGLNYGYTF. DNA for the CDR3: TGTGCCAGCAGTGAAGCGGACAGGGGGCTAAACTATGGCTACACCTTC.

Turning to this clone: A junction end diverges from the germline sequence, so it may reflect a read error. The chain combines TRBV5-1 with TRBJ1-1; D gene ambiguous. This CDR3 is built from 15 residues. CDR1 SGHRS and CDR2 YFSETQ come from the germline V gene. For the CDR3, the DNA is TGCGCCAGCCGCTTAACAGTAGTGGGGAACACTGAAGCTTTCTTT. Translating it yields CASRLTVVGNTEAFF.

This clone appeared once. The rearrangement joins TRBV4-1 to TRBJ1-2; 7 nucleotides line up with TRBD1. V lost 2 bases and J lost 2; bases outside the gene matches: 20. The CDR3 sequence is 20 residues long. CDR1 MGHRA and CDR2 YSYEKL come from the germline V gene. CDR3 in amino acids: CASSQSLFRDSNNSNYGYTF. In DNA, the CDR3 is TGCGCCAGCAGCCAAAGTTTATTCCGGGACAGCAACAATTCCAACTATGGCTACACCTTC.

This clone was detected only once. The V and J genes are TRBV6-5 and TRBJ1-2; D is unclear. The CDR3 runs to 12 residues. Germline CDR1 and CDR2: MNHEY and SVGAGI. The V end was cut by 6 bases, the J end by 7 bases, with 12 bases between. The CDR3 DNA reads TGTGCCAGCAGCACGGGAGGGTCTGGCTACACCTTC. Translated, it gives CASSTGGSGYTF.

J is TRBJ2-3 and V is TRBV5-1; 11 nucleotides line up with TRBD2. Per the germline V gene, CDR1 is SGHRS and CDR2 is YFSETQ. The CDR3 contains 18 residues. V shed 4 bases and J 3 bases; nucleotides not matched to a gene: 13. The CDR3: CASSPPGTSGSLTDTQYF. In DNA, the CDR3 is TGCGCCAGCAGCCCCCCGGGGACTAGCGGATCGTTAACAGATACGCAGTATTTT.

The rearrangement links TRBV19 to TRBJ1-3; TRBD1 aligns across 8 bases. The CDR3 is 17 residues long. After removal of 4 bases from V and 4 bases from J, the junction contained 12 bases not matched to a gene. Germline-derived CDR1 and CDR2 are LNHDA and SQIVND (reference sequence). The CDR3 sequence: CASSTPWGRGHGNTIYF. The CDR3 DNA sequence: TGTGCCAGTAGTACCCCCTGGGGCAGGGGGCACGGAAACACCATATATTTT.

V usage is TRBV7-6 and J usage is TRBJ1-2; no definite D call. In germline, CDR1 is SGHVS, CDR2 FNYEAQ. The CDR3 is 14 amino acids. Trimming pared 0 bases from V and 7 bases from J, leaving 12 bases between. CDR3 nucleotide sequence: TGTGCCAGCAGCTTAGCGGGTTCAGGTTCTGGCTACACCTTC. Its protein is CASSLAGSGSGYTF. The full variable domain, in which reference TRBV7-6 and TRBJ1-2 provide the parts outside the CDR3, is GAGVSQSPRYKVTKRGQDVALRCDPISGHVSLYWYRQALGQGPEFLTYFNYEAQQDKSGLPNDRFSAERPEGSISTLTIQRTEQRDSAMYRCASSLAGSGSGYTFGSGTRLTVV.

The CDR3 DNA is TGTGCCAGTGAAGGCTGGGGCTTACTGGGGGAGCAGTACTTC. Protein sequence: CASEGWGLLGEQYF. The chain is built from TRBV28 and TRBJ2-7; D is possibly TRBD1 (5 bases). The CDR3 contains 14 residues. Germline loops: CDR1 MDHEN, CDR2 SYDVKM. The V gene lost 9 bases and the J gene lost 7 bases, with 22 bases spanning the gap.

This chain links TRBV29-1 with TRBJ1-4; 11 nucleotides align to TRBD1. Germline V gene lookup returns CDR1 SQVTM and CDR2 ANQGSEA. CDR3 size: 14 residues. The V segment lost 3 bases and the J segment 6 bases; nucleotides outside the gene matches: 3. CDR3 residues: CSVDGGQGDEKLFF. CDR3 nucleotides: TGCAGCGTTGATGGGGGACAGGGGGATGAAAAACTGTTTTTT.

The chain employs TRBV20-1 and TRBJ1-1; weak D call: TRBD1 (6 bases). Trimming pared 5 bases from V and 11 bases from J, leaving 15 bases between. Per the germline V gene, CDR1 is DFQATT and CDR2 is SNEGSKA (reference sequence). The CDR3 length is 11 residues. Here the CDR3 reads CSAPTGRRAFF. Here the CDR3 DNA reads TGCAGTGCTCCTACAGGGCGTCGCGCTTTCTTT.

The chain couples TRBV7-2 to TRBJ2-5; 11 nucleotides agree with TRBD2. Germline values: CDR1 SGHTA, CDR2 FQGNSA. The CDR3 consists of 16 residues. The trim removed 5 bases at V and 2 bases at J, leaving 7 bases unmatched. CDR3 region: CASSRVAGGLQETQYF. Here the CDR3 DNA reads TGTGCCAGCAGCCGTGTAGCGGGGGGGCTTCAAGAGACCCAGTACTTC.

The chain links TRBV5-1 to TRBJ1-2; D is unclear. CDR3 length equals 14 residues. Germline CDR1 is SGHRS and CDR2 is YFSETQ. Trimming stripped 2 bases from V and 3 bases from J, with 11 bases between. Written as DNA, the CDR3 is TGCGCCAGCAGCTTAGCCCGGCAGGACTATGGCTACACCTTC. Translated: CASSLARQDYGYTF.

This clone has only one observation. This chain connects TRBV10-3 to TRBJ1-4; maybe TRBD1 (6 bases). V was cut by 3 bases and J by 8 bases, with 22 bases left in between. Germline-derived CDR1 and CDR2 are ENHRY and SYGVKD. This CDR3 spans 17 amino acids. This chain's CDR3 is CAISDPREAGAGEKLFF. In DNA, the CDR3 is TGTGCCATCAGTGACCCCCGGGAGGCAGGGGCTGGGGAAAAACTGTTTTTT.

CDR3 sequence: CSALFGGTETEAFF. The CDR3 DNA is TGCAGCGCCCTATTCGGGGGGACGGAAACTGAAGCTTTCTTT. V and J are TRBV29-1 and TRBJ1-1, with D possibly being TRBD1 (5 bases). V was shortened by 7 bases and J by 5 bases, with 20 bases between the two germline ends. Germline V gene lookup returns CDR1 SQVTM and CDR2 ANQGSEA. This CDR3 comprises 14 residues.

V usage is TRBV5-1 and J usage is TRBJ1-1; TRBD1 agrees at 9 bases. The V gene's germline CDR1 is SGHRS and CDR2 YFSETQ. V dropped 4 bases and J dropped 11; count of bases not matched to a gene: 3. The CDR3 sequence is 11 residues long. The DNA for the CDR3 is TGCGCCAGCAGCAGCGGGACAGGGGCTTTCTTT. It specifies CASSSGTGAFF.

This clone was seen more than once but under ten times. The chain carries TRBV9 and TRBJ2-3; 10 bases fit TRBD2. Germline CDR1 reads SGDLS; CDR2 reads YYNGEE. Trimming cost V 4 bases and J 0 bases; bases outside gene matches: 5. CDR3 size: 16 residues. CDR3 bases: TGTGCCAGCAGCTCACTAGCGGGGACTAGCACAGATACGCAGTATTTT. Protein product: CASSSLAGTSTDTQYF.

The chain joins TRBV4-1 to TRBJ1-2; D is ambiguous. The CDR3 covers 15 residues. Germline V gene sequence: CDR1 MGHRA, CDR2 YSYEKL. Trimming took off 1 base at V and 3 bases at J, with 12 bases between the two ends. Here the CDR3 DNA reads TGCGCCAGCAGCCAAGTTTCCGGGAGGGACTATGGCTACACCTTC. Translating it yields CASSQVSGRDYGYTF.

CDR3 sequence (DNA): TGTGCCAGCAGCCAAGGGAGAGGAATTAGCTATAGCAATCAGCCCCAGCATTTT. This encodes CASSQGRGISYSNQPQHF. The chain links TRBV4-2 to TRBJ1-5, with D hard to call. Germline V gene data show CDR1 as LGHNA and CDR2 as YNFKEQ. This CDR3 has 18 amino acids. V was shortened by 1 base and J by 0 bases, with 16 bases between the two germline ends.

This clone was picked up one time. This chain uses TRBV18 with TRBJ1-1; 9 nucleotides line up with TRBD1. V lost 3 bases and J lost 4; bases outside the gene matches: 6. Per the germline V gene, CDR1 is KGHSH and CDR2 is LQKENI. The CDR3 is made up of 15 amino acids. CDR3 in amino acids: CASSPRQTGGTEAFF. The CDR3 nucleotides are TGTGCCAGCTCACCGAGGCAGACAGGGGGCACTGAAGCTTTCTTT.

The chain has TRBV6-5 and TRBJ1-4, with TRBD1 matching 10 bases. V gave up 5 bases and J gave up 5 bases; unmatched junction bases: 5. Germline V gives CDR1 MNHEY, CDR2 SVGAGI. The CDR3 loop spans 15 amino acids. The CDR3 spells CASSRRTGGNEKLFF. Here the CDR3 DNA reads TGTGCCAGCAGTCGGCGGACAGGGGGAAATGAAAAACTGTTTTTT.

The chain joins TRBV7-3 to TRBJ2-6; D may be TRBD1 (5 bases). Germline CDR1 reads SGHTA; CDR2 reads FQGTGA. The CDR3 runs 15 residues. The V and J ends lost 0 bases and 3 bases respectively, with 6 bases between them. CDR3 in amino acids: CASSLTRGGANVLTF. The CDR3, as DNA: TGTGCCAGCAGCTTAACTAGGGGTGGGGCCAACGTCCTGACTTTC.

This clone has only a few counts. The chain combines TRBV18 with TRBJ2-2; 9 nucleotides match TRBD1. With 1 base clipped from V and 0 bases from J, the junction kept 6 bases outside the gene matches. The CDR3 totals 18 residues. Germline V gene sequence: CDR1 KGHSH, CDR2 LQKENI. CDR3 amino acids: CASSPRTGGIANTGELFF. The CDR3, as DNA: TGTGCCAGCTCACCACGAACAGGGGGCATCGCGAACACCGGGGAGCTGTTTTTT.

The chain is built from TRBV29-1 and TRBJ1-4, with TRBD1 identical over 7 bases. The CDR3 has 14 residues. With 4 bases clipped from V and 8 bases from J, the junction kept 10 bases outside the gene matches. Germline-derived CDR1 and CDR2 are SQVTM and ANQGSEA. The CDR3 DNA reads TGCAGCGTTGCCCGCGACAGGGCGGAAGAAAAACTGTTTTTT. The encoded protein is CSVARDRAEEKLFF. The whole variable domain, remainder taken from reference TRBV29-1 and TRBJ1-4, is SAVISQKPSRDICQRGTSLTIQCQVDSQVTMMFWYRQQPGQSLTLIATANQGSEATYESGFVIDKFPISRPNLTFSTLTVSNMSPEDSSIYLCSVARDRAEEKLFFGSGTQLSVL.

This clone occurred a few times. The CDR3 sequence is CASSASFLRSGTGGMNTEAFF. The CDR3 DNA reads TGTGCCAGCAGCGCTAGTTTCCTACGTAGTGGGACAGGGGGCATGAACACTGAAGCTTTCTTT. The chain recombines TRBV9 with TRBJ1-1; 12 bases match TRBD1. The V and J ends lost 3 bases and 0 bases, in that order; junction bases with no gene match: 18. The CDR3 contains 21 residues. Per the germline V gene, CDR1 is SGDLS and CDR2 is YYNGEE.

This clone is a singleton in its sample. The chain is built from TRBV5-1 and TRBJ1-4; D uncertain. The CDR3 length is 16 residues. Trimming stripped 2 bases from V and 7 bases from J, with 18 bases between. Germline V gene sequence: CDR1 SGHRS, CDR2 YFSETQ. The CDR3 loop reads CASSFSGSGLGEKLFF. CDR3 bases: TGCGCCAGCAGCTTCTCTGGGTCAGGACTCGGTGAAAAACTGTTTTTT.

In its sample, this clone was seen once. V is TRBV9 and J is TRBJ1-6; D is unresolved. Germline-derived CDR1 and CDR2 are SGDLS and YYNGEE. This CDR3 contains 15 residues. The V end lost 4 bases, the J end lost 7 bases, and 15 bases lay between the germline ends. CDR3 residues: CASSPWTGGNSPLHF. The CDR3 DNA follows: TGTGCCAGCAGCCCTTGGACCGGCGGGAATTCACCCCTCCACTTT.